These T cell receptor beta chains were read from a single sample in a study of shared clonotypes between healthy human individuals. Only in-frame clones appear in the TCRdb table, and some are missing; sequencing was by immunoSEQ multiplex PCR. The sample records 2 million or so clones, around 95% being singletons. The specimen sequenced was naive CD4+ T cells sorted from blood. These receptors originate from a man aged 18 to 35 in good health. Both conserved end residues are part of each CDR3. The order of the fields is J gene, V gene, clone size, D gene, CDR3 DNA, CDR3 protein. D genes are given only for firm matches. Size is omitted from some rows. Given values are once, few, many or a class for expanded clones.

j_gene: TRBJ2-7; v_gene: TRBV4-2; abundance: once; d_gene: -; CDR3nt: TGTGCCAGCAGCCAAGATCTACCCGCCCCAGGGGTGAGCGAGCAGTACTTC; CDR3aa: CASSQDLPAPGVSEQYF
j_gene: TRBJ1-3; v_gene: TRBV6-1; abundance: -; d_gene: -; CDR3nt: TGTGCCAGCAGTGAGAGCGGAAACTCTGGAAACACCATATATTTT; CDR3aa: CASSESGNSGNTIYF
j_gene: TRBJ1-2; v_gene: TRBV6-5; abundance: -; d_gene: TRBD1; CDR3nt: TGTGCCAGCAGGAAAGGACAGGGCCGGTATGGCTACACCTTC; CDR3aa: CASRKGQGRYGYTF
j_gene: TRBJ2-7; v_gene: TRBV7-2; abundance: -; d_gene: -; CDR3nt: TGTGCCAGCAGCTTAGGGCAATCCGGGTACGAGCAGTACTTC; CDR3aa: CASSLGQSGYEQYF
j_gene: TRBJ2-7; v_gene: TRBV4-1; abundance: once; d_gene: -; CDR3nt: TGCGCCAGCAGCCGGGGGACTTCCTACGAGCAGTACTTC; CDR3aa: CASSRGTSYEQYF
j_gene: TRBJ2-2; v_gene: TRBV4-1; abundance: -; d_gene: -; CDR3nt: TGCGCCAGCAGCCAAGAGGTCGCAACGACCGGGGAGCTGTTTTTT; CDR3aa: CASSQEVATTGELFF
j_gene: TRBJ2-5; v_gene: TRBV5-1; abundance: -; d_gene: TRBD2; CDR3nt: TGCGCCAGCAGCGGGACTAGCAAGGAGACCCAGTACTTC; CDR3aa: CASSGTSKETQYF
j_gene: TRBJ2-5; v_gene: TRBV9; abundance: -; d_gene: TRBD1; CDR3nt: TGTGCCAGCAGCTCCCGGGACAGGGGGGAGACCCAGTACTTC; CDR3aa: CASSSRDRGETQYF
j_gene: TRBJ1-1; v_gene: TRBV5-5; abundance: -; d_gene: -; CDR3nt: TGTGCCAGCAGCTTTGTTGGGGGGAACACTGAAGCTTTCTTT; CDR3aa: CASSFVGGNTEAFF
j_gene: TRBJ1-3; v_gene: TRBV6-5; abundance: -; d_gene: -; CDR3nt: TGTGCCAGCAGAAGCGGTGGAAACACCATATATTTT; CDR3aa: CASRSGGNTIYF
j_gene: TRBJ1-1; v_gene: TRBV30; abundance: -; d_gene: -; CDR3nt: TGTGCCTGGGAGCAGATGGGGGGAACTGAAGCTTTCTTT; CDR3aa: CAWEQMGGTEAFF
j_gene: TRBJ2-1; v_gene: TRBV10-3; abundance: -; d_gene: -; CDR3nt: TGTGCCATCAGCGCAGGGGGGAATGAGCAGTTCTTC; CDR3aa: CAISAGGNEQFF
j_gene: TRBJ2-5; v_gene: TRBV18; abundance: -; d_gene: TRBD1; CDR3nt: TGTGCCAGCTCACCGGGACAGAGAGAGACCCAGTACTTC; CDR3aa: CASSPGQRETQYF
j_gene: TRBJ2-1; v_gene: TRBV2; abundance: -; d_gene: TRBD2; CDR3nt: TGTGCCAGCAGTGAATCTACTAGCGACAATGAGCAGTTCTTC; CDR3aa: CASSESTSDNEQFF
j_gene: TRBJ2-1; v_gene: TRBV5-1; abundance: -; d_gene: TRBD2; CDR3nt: TGCGCCAGCAGCTTGGACACTAGCGGGGGTTACAATGAGCAGTTCTTC; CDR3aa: CASSLDTSGGYNEQFF
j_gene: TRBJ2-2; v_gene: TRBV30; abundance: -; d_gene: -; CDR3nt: TGTGCCTGGATCCCGCGGGCCGGGGAGCTGTTTTTT; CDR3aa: CAWIPRAGELFF
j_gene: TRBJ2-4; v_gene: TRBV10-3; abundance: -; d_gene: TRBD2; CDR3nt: TGTGCCATCAGTGAGATGATCGGGGAGGGCCGGCAAAACATTCAGTACTTC; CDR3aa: CAISEMIGEGRQNIQYF
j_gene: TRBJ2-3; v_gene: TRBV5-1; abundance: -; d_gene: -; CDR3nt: TGCGCCAGCAGCTTGGATCCGGCACCAGATACGCAGTATTTT; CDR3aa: CASSLDPAPDTQYF
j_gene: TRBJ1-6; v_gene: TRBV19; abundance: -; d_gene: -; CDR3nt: TGTGCCAGTAGTATAGGGGACGGAGGGAATTCACCCCTCCACTTT; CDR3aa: CASSIGDGGNSPLHF
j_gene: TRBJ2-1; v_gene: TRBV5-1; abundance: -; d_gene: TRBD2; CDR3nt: TGCGCCAGCAGCAGCGGACTAGACCCCAATGAGCAGTTCTTC; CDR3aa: CASSSGLDPNEQFF
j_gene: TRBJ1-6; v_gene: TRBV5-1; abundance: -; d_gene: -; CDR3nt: TGCGCCAGCAGCTTGGGGACGGGCTATAATTCACCCCTCCACTTT; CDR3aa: CASSLGTGYNSPLHF
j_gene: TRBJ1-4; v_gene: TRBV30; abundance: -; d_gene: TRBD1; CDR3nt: TGTGCCTGGAGTGTACCCACCAAGACAGGGGGAAAGGAAAAACTGTTTTTT; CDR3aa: CAWSVPTKTGGKEKLFF
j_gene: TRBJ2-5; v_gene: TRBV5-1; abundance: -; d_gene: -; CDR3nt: TGCGCCAGCAGCTTGGCCGGGTCAGGGGAGACCCAGTACTTC; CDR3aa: CASSLAGSGETQYF
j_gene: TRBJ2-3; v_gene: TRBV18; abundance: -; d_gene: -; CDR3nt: TGTGCCAGCTCACCACGGCTCATTTCAGATACGCAGTATTTT; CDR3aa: CASSPRLISDTQYF
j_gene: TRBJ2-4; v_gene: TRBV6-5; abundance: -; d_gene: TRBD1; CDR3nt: TGTGCCAGCAGTAGAACTGGGACAGCAAGCATTCAGTACTTC; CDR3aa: CASSRTGTASIQYF
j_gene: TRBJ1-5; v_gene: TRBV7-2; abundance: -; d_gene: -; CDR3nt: TGTGCCAGCAGCCCCTTCGGGGTAGGGCAGCCCCAGCATTTT; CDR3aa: CASSPFGVGQPQHF
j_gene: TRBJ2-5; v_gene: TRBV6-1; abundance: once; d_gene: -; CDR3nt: TGTGCCAGCAGTGGCAGGGCTCCGGTGGAGACCCAGTACTTC; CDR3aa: CASSGRAPVETQYF
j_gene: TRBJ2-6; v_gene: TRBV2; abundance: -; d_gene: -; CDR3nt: TGTGCCAGCGTCCTTCGGACAGTACCCTCTGGGGCCAACGTCCTGACTTTC; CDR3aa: CASVLRTVPSGANVLTF
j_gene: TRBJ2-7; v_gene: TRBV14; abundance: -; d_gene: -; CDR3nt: TGTGCCAGCAGCCGACAGTTCCGGATGACCTACGAGCAGTACTTC; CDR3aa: CASSRQFRMTYEQYF
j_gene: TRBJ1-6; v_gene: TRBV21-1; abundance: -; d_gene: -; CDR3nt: TGTGCCAGCAGCGTAAGAGGGCATCAGGATTCACCCCTCCACTTT; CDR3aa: CASSVRGHQDSPLHF
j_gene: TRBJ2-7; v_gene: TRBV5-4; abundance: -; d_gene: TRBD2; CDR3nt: TGTGCCAGCAGCTTGGACGGGGGGGCCTACGAGCAGTACTTC; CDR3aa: CASSLDGGAYEQYF
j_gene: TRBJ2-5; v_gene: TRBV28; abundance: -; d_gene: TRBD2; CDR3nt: TGTGCCAGCAGTTTATCGCCCCGGTCGGGGGGGCAGGAGACCCAGTACTTC; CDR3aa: CASSLSPRSGGQETQYF
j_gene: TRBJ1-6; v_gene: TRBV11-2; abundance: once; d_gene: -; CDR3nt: TGTGCCAGCAGCTTAGCATTGGGGACCTCACCCCTCCACTTT; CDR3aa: CASSLALGTSPLHF
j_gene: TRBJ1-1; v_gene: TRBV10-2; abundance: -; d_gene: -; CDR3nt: TGCGCCAGCAGATTTTCGGGCCTGGACACTGAAGCTTTCTTT; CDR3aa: CASRFSGLDTEAFF
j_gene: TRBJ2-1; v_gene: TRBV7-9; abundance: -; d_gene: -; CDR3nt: TGTGCCAGCAGCCGAGCGACTTACAATGAGCAGTTCTTC; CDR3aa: CASSRATYNEQFF
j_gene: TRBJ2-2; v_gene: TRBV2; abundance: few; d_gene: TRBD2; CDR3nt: TGTGCCAGCAGTAAAGCGGGGGCCCTCACCGGGGAGCTGTTTTTT; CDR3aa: CASSKAGALTGELFF
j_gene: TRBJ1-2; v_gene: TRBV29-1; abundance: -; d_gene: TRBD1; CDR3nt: TGCAGCGTCCCCGGGACAGGGGGAGGCTACACCTTC; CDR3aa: CSVPGTGGGYTF
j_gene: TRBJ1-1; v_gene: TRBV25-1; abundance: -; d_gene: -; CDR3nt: TGTGCCAGCAGTTCTCCCCCGCTGAACACTGAAGCTTTCTTT; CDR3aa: CASSSPPLNTEAFF
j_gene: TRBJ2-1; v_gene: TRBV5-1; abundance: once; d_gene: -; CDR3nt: TGCGCCAGCAGCGAGCAGTACTCCTACAATGAGCAGTTCTTC; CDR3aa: CASSEQYSYNEQFF
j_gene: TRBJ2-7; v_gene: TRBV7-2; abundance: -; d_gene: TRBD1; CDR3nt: TGTGCCAGCAGCAACAGGGGTTACGAGCAGTACTTC; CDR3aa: CASSNRGYEQYF
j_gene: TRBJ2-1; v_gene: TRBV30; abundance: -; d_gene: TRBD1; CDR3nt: TGTGCCTGGAGTGTGGGACAGGGGCCGAATGAGCAGTTCTTC; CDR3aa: CAWSVGQGPNEQFF
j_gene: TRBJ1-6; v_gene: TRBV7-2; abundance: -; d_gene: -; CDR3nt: TGTGCCAGCAGCAGCACGAATAATTCACCCCTCCACTTT; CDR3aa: CASSSTNNSPLHF
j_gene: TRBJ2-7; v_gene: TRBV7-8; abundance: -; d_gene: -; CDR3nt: TGTGCCAGCAGCTTAGCCCATCTCTACGAGCAGTACTTC; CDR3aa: CASSLAHLYEQYF
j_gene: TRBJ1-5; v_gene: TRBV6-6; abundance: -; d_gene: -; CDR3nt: TGTGCCAGCAGCCACCGCAAGCGGGACAAAAATCAGCCCCAGCATTTT; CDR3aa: CASSHRKRDKNQPQHF
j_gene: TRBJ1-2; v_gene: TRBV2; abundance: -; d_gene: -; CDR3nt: TGTGCCAGCAATGGTAACGGCTATGGCTACACCTTC; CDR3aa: CASNGNGYGYTF
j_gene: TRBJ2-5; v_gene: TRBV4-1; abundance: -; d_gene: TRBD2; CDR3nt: TGCGCCAGCAGCCAAGACGGGGGGGCCAAGGGAGAGACCCAGTACTTC; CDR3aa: CASSQDGGAKGETQYF
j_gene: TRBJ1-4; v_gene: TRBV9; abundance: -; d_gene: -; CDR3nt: TGTGCCAGCAGCCCCCAATCCGCAACTAATGAAAAACTGTTTTTT; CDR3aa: CASSPQSATNEKLFF
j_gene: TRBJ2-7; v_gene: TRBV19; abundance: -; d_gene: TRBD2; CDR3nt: TGTGCCAGTAGTACCCTTCAATCCAGGACTAGCGGGACCTACGAGCAGTACTTC; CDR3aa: CASSTLQSRTSGTYEQYF